The 16 T cell receptor beta chains in this list originate from one sample, sequenced in a study of blood T cell repertoires in COVID-19. The table came from immunoSEQ multiplex PCR; TCRdb's copy has only in-frame clones and leaves some out. The data show 120,000 or so clones, 75% to 80% seen once. The sequenced sample was peripheral blood. The receptors originated from a woman of 80 years or more with active or convalescent COVID-19.

This chain uses TRBV10-3 with TRBJ2-7; D remains unclear. CDR3 length: 11 amino acids. CDR1 ENHRY and CDR2 SYGVKD come from the germline V gene. The ends were cut back, 6 bases at V and 5 bases at J, with 8 bases in the middle. The CDR3 DNA is TGTGCCATCAGGCAGGTCGACGAGCAGTACTTC. Amino acids: CAIRQVDEQYF.

In regard to this clone: The same CDR3 can be traced to other DNA sequences in this sample. CDR3 bases: TGTGCCAGCAGTTTGGGGCGCTCCCAGCCCCAGCATTTT. This encodes CASSLGRSQPQHF. The chain carries TRBV27 and TRBJ1-5; possibly TRBD1 for D (5 bases). Germline loops: CDR1 MNHEY, CDR2 SMNVEV (reference sequence). Trimming removed 3 bases from V and 7 bases from J, with 10 bases in between. The CDR3 is 13 amino acids.

The chain couples TRBV20-1 to TRBJ1-2, with 9 bases lining up with TRBD1. The germline V gene has CDR1 DFQATT and CDR2 SNEGSKA (reference sequence). J lost 0 bases, V lost 3 bases, and 8 bases had no gene match. This CDR3 is 16 amino acids long. This CDR3 reads CSASGGQGASNYGYTF. CDR3 DNA sequence: TGCAGTGCTAGTGGGGGACAGGGCGCTTCTAACTATGGCTACACCTTC.

In nucleotides, the CDR3 is TGTGCCAGCAGTGACCAGGGTGGGGCCTACAATGAGCAGTTCTTC. Protein product: CASSDQGGAYNEQFF. This chain joins TRBV2 and TRBJ2-1, with D possibly TRBD1 on 5 matching bases. Germline lookup yields CDR1 SNHLY and CDR2 FYNNEI. The CDR3 sequence is 15 residues long. V lost 3 bases and J 2 bases, leaving 11 bases between the germline ends.

In its sample, this clone was seen once. This sequence joins TRBV9 and TRBJ1-2, with 12 bases matching TRBD1. V was clipped by 4 bases and J by 8 bases; unmatched bases: 9. The CDR3 has 15 residues. Germline assignment: CDR1 SGDLS and CDR2 YYNGEE. The CDR3 DNA is TGTGCCAGCAGCCCACGGGACAGGGGGCTTCGGGGCTACACCTTC. This encodes CASSPRDRGLRGYTF.

The chain joins TRBV5-4 to TRBJ2-1, with 12 bases matching TRBD2. Germline V gives CDR1 SGHNT, CDR2 YYREEE (reference sequence). The CDR3 sequence is 16 residues long. The ends lost 0 bases at V and 5 bases at J; junction bases unmatched: 3. The CDR3 protein is CASSLGLAGVDNEQFF. The CDR3, as DNA: TGTGCCAGCAGCTTGGGACTAGCGGGAGTTGACAATGAGCAGTTCTTC.

The genes are TRBV2 and TRBJ1-2; a possible D gene is TRBD1 (6 bases). The CDR3 covers 14 residues. Trimming shortened V by 6 bases and J by 3 bases, and 14 bases separated the two germline ends. Germline values: CDR1 SNHLY, CDR2 FYNNEI. The DNA of the CDR3 is TGTGCCAGCAGGGCGGAACAGGGAGACTATGGCTACACCTTC. Amino acids: CASRAEQGDYGYTF.

The chain employs TRBV28 and TRBJ1-2, with a weak D call TRBD1 (5 bases). The germline V and J ends were trimmed by 0 bases and 2 bases, with 7 bases remaining between them. The CDR3 is 14 amino acids. Germline CDR1 reads MDHEN; CDR2 reads SYDVKM. The CDR3 bases are TGTGCCAGCAGTTTATGGGGGCGGAACTATGGCTACACCTTC. It translates to CASSLWGRNYGYTF.

This clone came up a few times. The rearrangement uses TRBV27 and TRBJ2-7; possible D gene TRBD1, 6 bases. This CDR3 is built from 13 residues. V was shortened by 6 bases and J by 4 bases, with 13 bases between the two germline ends. The V gene's germline CDR1 is MNHEY and CDR2 SMNVEV (reference sequence). The CDR3 DNA is TGTGCCAGCAGCGAGGACAGATCATACGAGCAGTACTTC. As protein: CASSEDRSYEQYF.

The rearrangement joins TRBV4-1 to TRBJ2-7; D unresolved. The germline CDR1 and CDR2 sequences are MGHRA and YSYEKL. The CDR3 extends over 13 amino acids. The V end lost 3 bases, the J end lost 3 bases, and 9 bases lay between the germline ends. The CDR3 nucleotides read TGCGCCAGCAGCCACCTATCCTTCTACGAGCAGTACTTC. Residues: CASSHLSFYEQYF.

The chain employs TRBV20-1 and TRBJ2-3; D is uncertain. The germline gives CDR1 DFQATT, CDR2 SNEGSKA (reference sequence). Trimming took off 3 bases at V and 8 bases at J, with 15 bases between the two ends. The CDR3 extends over 13 amino acids. The CDR3 DNA sequence: TGCAGTGCTAGTCCCCGGTTTAGCCCTACGCAGTATTTT. This translates into CSASPRFSPTQYF.

CDR3 in amino acids: CASNKGGSYNEQFF. DNA of the CDR3: TGTGCCAGCAATAAAGGGGGCTCCTACAATGAGCAGTTCTTC. V usage is TRBV25-1 and J usage is TRBJ2-1; tentative D call: TRBD1 (6 bases). Germline V gives CDR1 MGHDK, CDR2 SYGVNS. Trimming left V 7 bases short and J 0 bases short, with 10 bases between. The CDR3 has 14 amino acids.

A few counts support this clone. This chain connects TRBV5-8 to TRBJ1-5; 8 nucleotides line up with TRBD1. This CDR3 has 13 residues. Per the germline V gene, CDR1 is SGHTS and CDR2 is YDEGEE. Trimming cost V 4 bases and J 6 bases; bases outside gene matches: 3. CDR3 sequence: CASSRTGSQPQHF. DNA for the CDR3: TGTGCCAGCAGCCGGACAGGGAGTCAGCCCCAGCATTTT. The whole variable domain, remainder taken from reference TRBV5-8 and TRBJ1-5, is EAGVTQSPTHLIKTRGQQATLRCSPISGHTSVYWYQQALGLGLQFLLWYDEGEERNRGNFPPRFSGRQFPNYSSELNVNALELEDSALYLCASSRTGSQPQHFGDGTRLSIL.

The chain carries TRBV3-1 (or the pseudogene TRBV3-2) and TRBJ2-5; 10 bases are a match to TRBD2. V shed 1 base, J shed 5 bases, and the junction held 7 bases outside the gene matches. The CDR3 sequence is 16 residues long. Germline V gene data show CDR1 as LGHDT and CDR2 as YNNKEL (reference sequence). The CDR3 nucleotides read TGTGCCAGCAGCCAAGCCAGCGGGAGGGCTTTTGAGACCCAGTACTTC. This translates into CASSQASGRAFETQYF.

This clone turned up a few times. V gene TRBV7-8 combines with J gene TRBJ2-7; 12 nucleotides line up with TRBD1. The CDR3 is 17 amino acids. Per the germline V gene, CDR1 is SGHVS and CDR2 is FQNEAQ. Trimming at V came to 8 bases and at J to 5 bases, leaving 16 bases not matched to a gene. The CDR3 reads CASCHSSGTGGVDEQYF. CDR3 bases: TGTGCCAGCTGCCACTCATCAGGGACAGGGGGCGTCGACGAGCAGTACTTC. Full variable domain (missing parts from reference TRBV7-8 and TRBJ2-7): GAGVSQSPRYKVAKRGQDVALRCDPISGHVSLFWYQQALGQGPEFLTYFQNEAQLDKSGLPSDRFFAERPEGSVSTLKIQRTQQEDSAVYLCASCHSSGTGGVDEQYFGPGTRLTVT.

DNA for the CDR3: TGTGCCAGCAGCCCAAGTAGGACTAGCGGGTCCACGCGGGAGCTGTTTTTT. Translated, it gives CASSPSRTSGSTRELFF. The V gene is TRBV27, the J gene TRBJ2-2; 11 bases are shared with TRBD2. Germline V gene data show CDR1 as MNHEY and CDR2 as SMNVEV (reference sequence). The CDR3 totals 17 residues. With V trimmed by 6 bases and J by 9 bases, 15 bases remained unmatched.